This is a list of T cell receptor beta chains from one sample in a study of T cells in tuberculosis. Produced via immunoSEQ multiplex PCR; TCRdb's table is partial and in-frame only. The table has about 54,000 clones, 70% to 90% seen once. The sample comprised CD1b-GMM tetramer-negative cells sorted from PBMCs. Receptors originate from an adult woman with latent tuberculosis. Both conserved end residues are part of each CDR3. The order of the fields is CDR3 DNA, CDR3 protein, J gene, clone size, D gene, V gene. A D gene is named only where the DNA matches it firmly. Size is stated for part of the rows, as once, few or many counts, or as a class when the clone is expanded.

CDR3nt: TGTGCCAGCAGCACACAGGGGGCGCATGGAGGGGAGCTGTTTTTT
CDR3aa: CASSTQGAHGGELFF
j_gene: TRBJ2-2
abundance: -
d_gene: TRBD1
v_gene: TRBV7-2

CDR3nt: TGTGCCACCAAGACGACAGGCACGAACACCGGGGAGCTGTTTTTT
CDR3aa: CATKTTGTNTGELFF
j_gene: TRBJ2-2
abundance: -
d_gene: -
v_gene: TRBV2

CDR3nt: TGTGCCAGCAGCCAAGAGGTAACTCGGGGACTAGCAACCTACGAGCAGTACTTC
CDR3aa: CASSQEVTRGLATYEQYF
j_gene: TRBJ2-7
abundance: -
d_gene: TRBD2
v_gene: TRBV7-9

CDR3nt: TGCAGCGCGGGACAGGGGGCTTTCACTGAAGCTTTCTTT
CDR3aa: CSAGQGAFTEAFF
j_gene: TRBJ1-1
abundance: -
d_gene: TRBD1
v_gene: TRBV29-1

CDR3nt: TGTGCCTGGAGAGCCTACAGGGTTGACACTGAAGCTTTCTTT
CDR3aa: CAWRAYRVDTEAFF
j_gene: TRBJ1-1
abundance: once
d_gene: -
v_gene: TRBV30

CDR3nt: TGTGCCAGCAGCCCTAATATAGGGGCCTACGAGCAGTACTTC
CDR3aa: CASSPNIGAYEQYF
j_gene: TRBJ2-7
abundance: -
d_gene: -
v_gene: TRBV5-6

CDR3nt: TGCGCCAGCAGTCAAAACCCAGCGGGCCCCTGCACAGATACGCAGTATTTT
CDR3aa: CASSQNPAGPCTDTQYF
j_gene: TRBJ2-3
abundance: few
d_gene: -
v_gene: TRBV23-1

CDR3nt: TGTGCCAGCAGCTTAGGTCAAATCCGCAGTCAGCCCCAGCATTTT
CDR3aa: CASSLGQIRSQPQHF
j_gene: TRBJ1-5
abundance: -
d_gene: -
v_gene: TRBV7-2

CDR3nt: TGTGCCAGTATACAGGGGGCTCAGGACTACGAGCAGTACTTC
CDR3aa: CASIQGAQDYEQYF
j_gene: TRBJ2-7
abundance: -
d_gene: TRBD1
v_gene: TRBV6-5

CDR3nt: TGCGCCAGCAGCCTTGGTCTGGGGGGTTTCCAGTTCTTC
CDR3aa: CASSLGLGGFQFF
j_gene: TRBJ2-1
abundance: -
d_gene: -
v_gene: TRBV4-3

CDR3nt: TGTGCCAGCAGTTTCGGGACACGCGCCGGCTACACCTTC
CDR3aa: CASSFGTRAGYTF
j_gene: TRBJ1-2
abundance: -
d_gene: -
v_gene: TRBV28

CDR3nt: TGTGCCTGGAGTGTGGGTGGACTAGCAGAGACCCAGTACTTC
CDR3aa: CAWSVGGLAETQYF
j_gene: TRBJ2-5
abundance: -
d_gene: TRBD2
v_gene: TRBV30

CDR3nt: TGTGCCAGTAATCAGGGTAGGGTTGACAATGAGCAGTTCTTC
CDR3aa: CASNQGRVDNEQFF
j_gene: TRBJ2-1
abundance: -
d_gene: -
v_gene: TRBV19

CDR3nt: TGTGCTAGCAGCTTATACGGGACTAGCGGACTCACCGGGGAGCTGTTTTTT
CDR3aa: CASSLYGTSGLTGELFF
j_gene: TRBJ2-2
abundance: once
d_gene: TRBD2
v_gene: TRBV7-7

CDR3nt: TGCGCCAGCAGCCAAGGGGGGGAGACCGGGGAGCTGTTTTTT
CDR3aa: CASSQGGETGELFF
j_gene: TRBJ2-2
abundance: few
d_gene: -
v_gene: TRBV4-3

CDR3nt: TGTGCCAGCAGCCCTAGCGGGGGGGCCGGCACAGATACGCAGTATTTT
CDR3aa: CASSPSGGAGTDTQYF
j_gene: TRBJ2-3
abundance: -
d_gene: TRBD2
v_gene: TRBV7-9

CDR3nt: TGTGCCAGCCAGTTCACAGGGCCCGGAAACTATGGCTACACCTTC
CDR3aa: CASQFTGPGNYGYTF
j_gene: TRBJ1-2
abundance: -
d_gene: -
v_gene: TRBV5-5

CDR3nt: TGTGCCTGGGTACGCGGGGAAAAACTGTTTTTT
CDR3aa: CAWVRGEKLFF
j_gene: TRBJ1-4
abundance: once
d_gene: -
v_gene: TRBV30

CDR3nt: TGCGCCAGCAGCAGGACAGGGACGAATTCACCCCTCCACTTT
CDR3aa: CASSRTGTNSPLHF
j_gene: TRBJ1-6
abundance: -
d_gene: TRBD1
v_gene: TRBV5-1

CDR3nt: TGTGCCAGCAGTCGGACAGGTCAGGTTGAATACCAGTATGGCTACACCTTC
CDR3aa: CASSRTGQVEYQYGYTF
j_gene: TRBJ1-2
abundance: -
d_gene: TRBD1
v_gene: TRBV2

CDR3nt: TGTGCCAGCAGCCCTACGGAGCTACTTGACGATACGCAGTATTTT
CDR3aa: CASSPTELLDDTQYF
j_gene: TRBJ2-3
abundance: -
d_gene: -
v_gene: TRBV7-8

CDR3nt: TGCAGCGTTGAACAAGGGGGAGGGATCCACTATGGCTACACCTTC
CDR3aa: CSVEQGGGIHYGYTF
j_gene: TRBJ1-2
abundance: -
d_gene: -
v_gene: TRBV29-1

CDR3nt: TGTGCCAGCAGTGAATCAGGGGGCCCTGGAAACACCATATATTTT
CDR3aa: CASSESGGPGNTIYF
j_gene: TRBJ1-3
abundance: -
d_gene: TRBD1
v_gene: TRBV2

CDR3nt: TGCAGCGTTGCTTGGTACAAGACTGAAGCTTTCTTT
CDR3aa: CSVAWYKTEAFF
j_gene: TRBJ1-1
abundance: -
d_gene: -
v_gene: TRBV29-1

CDR3nt: TGTGCCAGCAGTCTAAACAAAGGGGTTCCGCGCGACGAGCAGTACTTC
CDR3aa: CASSLNKGVPRDEQYF
j_gene: TRBJ2-7
abundance: -
d_gene: -
v_gene: TRBV27

CDR3nt: TGTGCCAGCAGCCCCCCAGTGGGGGGGATCGTGGGAGGCTACACCTTC
CDR3aa: CASSPPVGGIVGGYTF
j_gene: TRBJ1-2
abundance: -
d_gene: -
v_gene: TRBV9

CDR3nt: TGCAGCGTTGATACGCCTCCGACAGGGGAATATGGCTACACCTTC
CDR3aa: CSVDTPPTGEYGYTF
j_gene: TRBJ1-2
abundance: -
d_gene: TRBD1
v_gene: TRBV29-1

CDR3nt: TGTGCCAGCAGTTACTCGATATCGACTGATAACTATGGCTACACCTTC
CDR3aa: CASSYSISTDNYGYTF
j_gene: TRBJ1-2
abundance: once
d_gene: -
v_gene: TRBV6-5

CDR3nt: TGTGCCAGTAGTATGGTGGCAAACTATGGCTACACCTTC
CDR3aa: CASSMVANYGYTF
j_gene: TRBJ1-2
abundance: -
d_gene: -
v_gene: TRBV19

CDR3nt: TGTGCCAGTAGTATAGCGGGAGGTCTCAGGGGTAGCAATCAGCCCCAGCATTTT
CDR3aa: CASSIAGGLRGSNQPQHF
j_gene: TRBJ1-5
abundance: -
d_gene: -
v_gene: TRBV19

CDR3nt: TGTGCCAGCAGCTTAGAGGGGGTGGGGCCCCAGCATTTT
CDR3aa: CASSLEGVGPQHF
j_gene: TRBJ1-5
abundance: -
d_gene: -
v_gene: TRBV7-9

CDR3nt: TGTGCCAGCAGCAAAGGTCTTCGACTAGCAGTGGAGGAGACCCAGTACTTC
CDR3aa: CASSKGLRLAVEETQYF
j_gene: TRBJ2-5
abundance: -
d_gene: -
v_gene: TRBV21-1

CDR3nt: TGTGCCAGTAGGACAGGGGGCCTGAACACTGAAGCTTTCTTT
CDR3aa: CASRTGGLNTEAFF
j_gene: TRBJ1-1
abundance: -
d_gene: TRBD1
v_gene: TRBV19

CDR3nt: TGTGCCAGCAGTTTTGCCAGCGACACCGGGGAGCTGTTTTTT
CDR3aa: CASSFASDTGELFF
j_gene: TRBJ2-2
abundance: -
d_gene: -
v_gene: TRBV28

CDR3nt: TGCGCCAGCAGGGAAGGGAGCTCCTACGAGCAGTACTTC
CDR3aa: CASREGSSYEQYF
j_gene: TRBJ2-7
abundance: -
d_gene: -
v_gene: TRBV5-1

CDR3nt: TGTGCCAGCAGCCCCTCTTACTTAGGCACAGATACGCAGTATTTT
CDR3aa: CASSPSYLGTDTQYF
j_gene: TRBJ2-3
abundance: -
d_gene: -
v_gene: TRBV5-6

CDR3nt: TGTGCCAGCAGTGAAGTTCCGGGAAGGGGGGGCTTTCAAGAGACCCAGTACTTC
CDR3aa: CASSEVPGRGGFQETQYF
j_gene: TRBJ2-5
abundance: -
d_gene: -
v_gene: TRBV25-1

CDR3nt: TGCGCCAGCAGCCAAGATTCGTCTAGCGGCTACAATGAGCAGTTCTTC
CDR3aa: CASSQDSSSGYNEQFF
j_gene: TRBJ2-1
abundance: -
d_gene: TRBD2
v_gene: TRBV4-1

CDR3nt: TGTGCCAGCAGCTTAGCTCTAGATAGCTCCTACGAGCAGTACTTC
CDR3aa: CASSLALDSSYEQYF
j_gene: TRBJ2-7
abundance: -
d_gene: -
v_gene: TRBV7-9

CDR3nt: TGTGCCAGCAGCTTAGTTACAGCGGTGGGCACTGAAGCTTTCTTT
CDR3aa: CASSLVTAVGTEAFF
j_gene: TRBJ1-1
abundance: -
d_gene: -
v_gene: TRBV7-2

CDR3nt: TGTGCCAGCAGCTTCGCGGGAGGGTACCACGAGCAGTACTTC
CDR3aa: CASSFAGGYHEQYF
j_gene: TRBJ2-7
abundance: -
d_gene: TRBD2
v_gene: TRBV7-9

CDR3nt: TGCGCCACAGAACCCGGACTCCCCTACAATGAGCAGTTCTTC
CDR3aa: CATEPGLPYNEQFF
j_gene: TRBJ2-1
abundance: -
d_gene: -
v_gene: TRBV10-2

CDR3nt: TGTGCCAGCAGCCAGACAACAGGGGGAGGTCAGCCCCAGCATTTT
CDR3aa: CASSQTTGGGQPQHF
j_gene: TRBJ1-5
abundance: -
d_gene: TRBD1
v_gene: TRBV4-2

CDR3nt: TGTGCCAGCAGCTCGGGACAGGGATGGACTGAAGCTTTCTTT
CDR3aa: CASSSGQGWTEAFF
j_gene: TRBJ1-1
abundance: -
d_gene: TRBD1
v_gene: TRBV7-2

CDR3nt: TGTGCCAGCAGTGATGGAGTTAATGAGCAGTTCTTC
CDR3aa: CASSDGVNEQFF
j_gene: TRBJ2-1
abundance: -
d_gene: -
v_gene: TRBV2

CDR3nt: TGCAGCGTACGGGGGGCTGGGGCCAACGTCCTGACTTTC
CDR3aa: CSVRGAGANVLTF
j_gene: TRBJ2-6
abundance: -
d_gene: TRBD2
v_gene: TRBV29-1

CDR3nt: TGTGCCTGGAGTCGCCAGGGTTACGAGCAGTACTTC
CDR3aa: CAWSRQGYEQYF
j_gene: TRBJ2-7
abundance: few
d_gene: -
v_gene: TRBV30

CDR3nt: TGTGCCAGCATCGGCTTGGGCTCACAAGAGACCCAGTACTTC
CDR3aa: CASIGLGSQETQYF
j_gene: TRBJ2-5
abundance: -
d_gene: -
v_gene: TRBV2

CDR3nt: TGCGCCAGCAGCCGAGTCCCCGGACAGGGGAACACCGGGGAGCTGTTTTTT
CDR3aa: CASSRVPGQGNTGELFF
j_gene: TRBJ2-2
abundance: -
d_gene: TRBD1
v_gene: TRBV4-1

CDR3nt: TGCGCCAGCAGCTCCGGGCCTAGCGACTACGAGCAGTACTTC
CDR3aa: CASSSGPSDYEQYF
j_gene: TRBJ2-7
abundance: -
d_gene: -
v_gene: TRBV5-1

CDR3nt: TGTGCCAGCAGCTTTTTACAGGCTGAAGCTTTCTTT
CDR3aa: CASSFLQAEAFF
j_gene: TRBJ1-1
abundance: -
d_gene: -
v_gene: TRBV5-6

CDR3nt: TGCGCCAGCAGCCCGGGACTAGCGGGAGTCTACGAGCAGTACTTC
CDR3aa: CASSPGLAGVYEQYF
j_gene: TRBJ2-7
abundance: -
d_gene: TRBD2
v_gene: TRBV5-1

CDR3nt: TGTGCCAGCAGCGCGCAGGGTATGGGTGGCTACACCTTC
CDR3aa: CASSAQGMGGYTF
j_gene: TRBJ1-2
abundance: once
d_gene: -
v_gene: TRBV27

CDR3nt: TGTGCCAGCAGCTTGGTGAGGTCGGGTGCTGAAGCTTTCTTT
CDR3aa: CASSLVRSGAEAFF
j_gene: TRBJ1-1
abundance: -
d_gene: -
v_gene: TRBV5-6

CDR3nt: TGTGCCAGCAGCACCCGTAGCGCGACAGGGAACCCCAGCAATCAGCCCCAGCATTTT
CDR3aa: CASSTRSATGNPSNQPQHF
j_gene: TRBJ1-5
abundance: -
d_gene: TRBD1
v_gene: TRBV7-2

CDR3nt: TGTGCCAGCAGCTTGTTGGGCGGGGCCTACGAGCAGTACTTC
CDR3aa: CASSLLGGAYEQYF
j_gene: TRBJ2-7
abundance: -
d_gene: -
v_gene: TRBV5-6

CDR3nt: TGTGCCAGCAGCGTTAGTGCGGGCGTGGCCAAAAACATTCAGTACTTC
CDR3aa: CASSVSAGVAKNIQYF
j_gene: TRBJ2-4
abundance: -
d_gene: -
v_gene: TRBV9

CDR3nt: TGTGCCAGCAGCTTAGTCGCAGATACCTACGAGCAGTACTTC
CDR3aa: CASSLVADTYEQYF
j_gene: TRBJ2-7
abundance: once
d_gene: -
v_gene: TRBV11-2